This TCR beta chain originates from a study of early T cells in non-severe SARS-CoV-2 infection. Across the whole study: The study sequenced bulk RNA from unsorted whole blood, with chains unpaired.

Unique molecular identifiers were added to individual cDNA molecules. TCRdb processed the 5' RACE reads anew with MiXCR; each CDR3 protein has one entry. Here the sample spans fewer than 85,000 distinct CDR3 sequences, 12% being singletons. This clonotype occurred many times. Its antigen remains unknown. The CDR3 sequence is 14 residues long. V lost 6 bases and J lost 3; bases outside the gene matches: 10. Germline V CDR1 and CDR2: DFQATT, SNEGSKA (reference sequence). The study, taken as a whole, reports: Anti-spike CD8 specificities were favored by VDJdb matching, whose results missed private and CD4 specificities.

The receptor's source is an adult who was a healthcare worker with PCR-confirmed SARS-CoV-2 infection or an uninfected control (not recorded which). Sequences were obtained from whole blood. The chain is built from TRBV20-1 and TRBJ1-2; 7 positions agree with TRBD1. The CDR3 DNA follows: TGCAGTGCCCTGACAGGGTTAGGGTACTATGGCTACACCTTC. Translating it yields CSALTGLGYYGYTF.